The 23 T cell receptor beta chains given below trace back to one sample, sequenced in a study of T cells in Graves' hyperthyroidism and ophthalmopathy. Amplified TCR beta CDR3 regions came from RNA transcripts. Researchers ran a first-round RT-PCR on the TCR CDR3 using the HTBI primer set. TCRdb re-called the multiplex PCR reads with MiXCR, one entry per CDR3 protein. The table includes around 600,000 distinct CDR3 sequences, nearly 45% detected once. The sequenced material came from peripheral blood or thyroid tissue (not recorded which). These receptors originate from an adult man with Graves' disease, either hyperthyroidism or ophthalmopathy (not recorded which).

The rearrangement links TRBV7-9 to TRBJ2-7; tentative D call: TRBD2 (7 bases). The CDR3 extends over 14 amino acids. Germline values: CDR1 SEHNR, CDR2 FQNEAQ (reference sequence). V lost 5 bases to trimming and J lost 3 bases, with 14 bases between them. This CDR3 is CASSVREGGYEQYF. The CDR3 DNA follows: TGTGCCAGCAGCGTTAGGGAGGGGGGCTACGAGCAGTACTTC.

This clonotype was seen a single time. CDR3 sequence reads: CSAATGNTEAFF. The CDR3 coding sequence is TGCAGTGCCGCAACAGGGAACACTGAAGCTTTCTTT. The V gene is TRBV20-1, the J gene TRBJ1-1, with D possibly TRBD1 on 5 matching bases. The V end lost 6 bases, the J end lost 1 base, and 9 bases lay between the germline ends. The CDR3 has 12 amino acids. Per germline, CDR1 DFQATT and CDR2 SNEGSKA (reference sequence).

This clonotype was counted many times. The rearrangement links TRBV12-3 or TRBV12-4 to TRBJ1-5, with 8 bases identical to TRBD1. The V gene end was trimmed by 5 bases and the J gene end by 5 bases; junction bases not matched to a gene: 5. The CDR3 has 14 residues. The CDR3 spells CASSPDREYQPQHF. The DNA for the CDR3 is TGTGCCAGCAGTCCGGACAGGGAGTATCAGCCCCAGCATTTT.

This clonotype appeared many times. The chain links TRBV19 to TRBJ1-6, with 8 bases that match TRBD1. CDR1 is LNHDA and CDR2 is SQIVND in the germline V gene (reference sequence). CDR3 length: 15 residues. The ends lost 4 bases at V and 8 bases at J; junction bases unmatched: 7. The CDR3 is CASSTRRGLHSPLHF. Written as DNA, the CDR3 is TGTGCCAGTAGTACTCGCAGGGGGCTTCATTCACCCCTCCACTTT.

With respect to this clonotype: A much bigger clone sits one base away, suggesting this may be a read error. The chain carries TRBV2 and TRBJ1-1; 7 nucleotides align to TRBD1. Germline trimming cut 0 bases from V and 11 bases from J; bases unmatched to any gene: 6. This CDR3 is 13 amino acids long. Germline V gene sequence: CDR1 SNHLY, CDR2 FYNNEI. The CDR3: CASSEAGTAIAFF. The CDR3 DNA sequence: TGTGCCAGCAGTGAAGCAGGGACAGCGATTGCTTTCTTT.

This clonotype was observed many times. The chain joins TRBV20-1 to TRBJ2-7, with no clear D. Germline CDR1 DFQATT, CDR2 SNEGSKA (reference sequence). Trimming left V 0 bases short and J 7 bases short, with 7 bases between. The CDR3 spans 11 residues. In nucleotides, the CDR3 is TGCAGTGCTAGAGACAGGTCGGAGCAGTACTTC. Residues: CSARDRSEQYF.

V gene TRBV25-1 combines with J gene TRBJ1-2; 11 bases are shared with TRBD1. V was pared by 3 bases and J by 6 bases, with 15 bases of the junction left unmatched. Germline V CDR1 and CDR2: MGHDK, SYGVNS. The CDR3 is 18 amino acids. The CDR3 DNA is TGTGCCAGCAGTGACATTCGTGCGGACAGGGGGCGGCAGCATGGCTACACCTTC. Protein product: CASSDIRADRGRQHGYTF.

The chain couples TRBV19 to TRBJ1-1; D might be TRBD1 (5 bases). The CDR3 sequence is 16 residues long. Germline values: CDR1 LNHDA, CDR2 SQIVND (reference sequence). V dropped 5 bases and J dropped 1 base, with 17 bases sitting between them. The CDR3 DNA follows: TGTGCCAGTAGTGTTCTAGTGTCAACAGGGAACACTGAAGCTTTCTTT. Translation: CASSVLVSTGNTEAFF.

There are a few counts of this clonotype. The chain combines TRBV6-5 with TRBJ1-5; D uncertain. The CDR3 contains 16 residues. V was trimmed by 5 bases and J by 1 base, leaving 15 bases between them. Germline V gene data show CDR1 as MNHEY and CDR2 as SVGAGI. The CDR3 loop is CASSPLQGSSNQPQHF. The DNA for the CDR3 is TGTGCCAGCAGTCCCTTACAAGGGTCGAGCAATCAGCCCCAGCATTTT.

There are a few counts of this clonotype. The chain carries TRBV12-3 or TRBV12-4 and TRBJ1-2; D unclear. The CDR3 runs to 12 residues. The V and J ends lost 2 bases and 7 bases respectively, with 8 bases between them. The CDR3, as DNA: TGTGCCAGCAGTTTACGGGGTTTTGGCTACACCTTC. Amino acids: CASSLRGFGYTF.

This clonotype occurred a few times. The V gene is TRBV12-3 or TRBV12-4, the J gene TRBJ1-1; 8 bases map to TRBD1. This CDR3 has 15 amino acids. V was pared by 6 bases and J by 2 bases, with 8 bases of the junction left unmatched. CDR3 sequence: CASSFDRGLNTEAFF. The CDR3 DNA reads TGTGCCAGCAGCTTCGACAGGGGTCTAAACACTGAAGCTTTCTTT.

This clonotype appeared a few times. This may be a read error, as it is one base from a much larger clone. This rearrangement joins TRBV12-3 or TRBV12-4 to TRBJ2-6; TRBD1 or TRBD2 may be the D gene (5 bases each). The CDR3 extends over 14 amino acids. This CDR3 is CASMGSSGANGLTF. CDR3 sequence (DNA): TGTGCCAGCATGGGGAGCTCTGGGGCCAACGGCCTGACTTTC.

This clonotype was detected only a few times. Germline is not matched at one junction end, which may reflect a read error. This chain joins TRBV10-3 and TRBJ2-3; D is uncertain. CDR1 is ENHRY, CDR2 SYGVKD, per germline. This CDR3 is built from 13 residues. The CDR3 here is CASSEQRTDTQYF. DNA of the CDR3: TGTGCCAGCAGTGAACAGCGCACAGATACGCAGTATTTT.

The chain uses TRBV29-1 and TRBJ1-1, with D maybe TRBD1 (5 bases). The length of the CDR3 is 15 residues. Trimming pared 5 bases from V and 1 base from J, leaving 17 bases between. Germline lookup yields CDR1 SQVTM and CDR2 ANQGSEA. Written as DNA, the CDR3 is TGCAGCGTTCTCCAAGTGGAGCAGGGGAACACTGAAGCTTTCTTT. Encoded protein: CSVLQVEQGNTEAFF.

This clonotype was recorded many times. This chain joins TRBV29-1 and TRBJ2-7; TRBD2 aligns across 12 bases. Trimming at V came to 4 bases and at J to 4 bases, leaving 8 bases not matched to a gene. The germline gives CDR1 SQVTM, CDR2 ANQGSEA. The CDR3 covers 15 residues. The CDR3 DNA reads TGCAGCGTTGTGTCTAGCGGGAGGGCCGGATACGAGCAGTACTTC. Residues: CSVVSSGRAGYEQYF.

This clonotype came up many times. The chain employs TRBV24-1 and TRBJ1-2; no clear D gene. The CDR3 contains 12 residues. Germline V CDR1 and CDR2: KGHDR, SFDVKD. The germline V and J ends were trimmed by 0 bases and 6 bases, with 4 bases remaining between them. This chain's CDR3 is CATSDLWDGYTF. The CDR3 bases are TGTGCCACCAGTGATTTGTGGGATGGCTACACCTTC.

This clonotype has more than one count but fewer than ten. V gene TRBV7-8 combines with J gene TRBJ2-7; possibly TRBD2 for D (5 bases). The CDR3 is made up of 14 amino acids. V was trimmed by 0 bases and J by 3 bases, leaving 9 bases between them. Germline lookup yields CDR1 SGHVS and CDR2 FQNEAQ. For the CDR3, the DNA is TGTGCCAGCAGCTTAGCGCCCCGGGGCTACGAGCAGTACTTC. Protein: CASSLAPRGYEQYF.

J is TRBJ1-1 and V is TRBV7-6; D gene unclear. CDR3 length: 16 residues. V was pared by 5 bases and J by 0 bases, with 16 bases between. Per germline, CDR1 SGHVS and CDR2 FNYEAQ. The CDR3 sequence is CASSRTVGVMNTEAFF. Written as DNA, the CDR3 is TGTGCCAGCAGCCGAACCGTTGGGGTAATGAACACTGAAGCTTTCTTT.

Remarks on this clonotype: This may be a read error: a much more frequent sequence differs by one nucleotide. This chain uses TRBV10-3 with TRBJ2-5; 7 bases are a match to TRBD2. Germline V lookup: CDR1 ENHRY, CDR2 SYGVKD. This CDR3 has 11 residues. Trimming removed 8 bases from V and 7 bases from J; junction bases left unmatched: 4. The CDR3 protein is CAIGPGGTQYF. In DNA, the CDR3 is TGTGCCATCGGACCGGGAGGGACCCAGTACTTC.

The V gene is TRBV5-1, the J gene TRBJ1-1; D unresolved. Germline lookup yields CDR1 SGHRS and CDR2 YFSETQ. The CDR3 contains 15 residues. V lost 0 bases and J 5 bases, leaving 14 bases between the germline ends. Written as DNA, the CDR3 is TGCGCCAGCAGCTTGGACAGAAGCGAAAAAACTGAAGCTTTCTTT. Translating gives CASSLDRSEKTEAFF.

The CDR3, as DNA: TGTGCCAGTAGAGGGGGACAGGGCACTGGAAACACCATATATTTT. It is translated as CASRGGQGTGNTIYF. V and J are TRBV19 and TRBJ1-3; 9 bases line up with TRBD1. The CDR3 runs to 15 residues. V shed 6 bases, J shed 2 bases, and the junction held 5 bases outside the gene matches. Germline loops: CDR1 LNHDA, CDR2 SQIVND (reference sequence).

This clonotype was found a few times. V and J are TRBV11-2 and TRBJ2-7, with a possible D match to TRBD2 (5 bases). Germline assignment: CDR1 SGHAT and CDR2 FQNNGV. The CDR3 runs to 16 residues. The V gene lost 1 base and the J gene lost 3 bases, with 16 bases spanning the gap. The CDR3 loop is CASSLAMASSYYEQYF. The CDR3 DNA reads as TGTGCCAGCAGCTTAGCCATGGCTAGCTCCTACTACGAGCAGTACTTC.

This clonotype came up a few times. This chain connects TRBV20-1 to TRBJ1-1; D possibly corresponds to TRBD1 (6 bases). The CDR3 runs 14 residues. The germline V and J ends were trimmed by 1 base and 3 bases, with 12 bases remaining between them. Per germline, CDR1 DFQATT and CDR2 SNEGSKA (reference sequence). CDR3 region: CSARVQGIDTEAFF. CDR3 sequence (DNA): TGCAGTGCTAGAGTTCAGGGGATCGACACTGAAGCTTTCTTT.